Shown below are 28 T cell receptor beta chains from a single sample sequenced in a study of sequential checkpoint blockade in melanoma. As to treatment: randomized to nivolumab then ipilimumab (arm A) or the reverse (arm B). This table comes from immunoSEQ multiplex PCR, and its TCRdb copy is limited to in-frame clones, with some not included. The sample holds tens of thousands of clones, around 70% seen once. The sequencing here drew on CD8+ T cells sorted from blood (inferred from file names), taken from a patient given nivolumab and ipilimumab in sequence. These receptors were taken from a human donor with melanoma.

The chain recombines TRBV7-6 with TRBJ1-2, with D possibly being TRBD1 (6 bases). The CDR3 has 15 residues. Germline assignment: CDR1 SGHVS and CDR2 FNYEAQ. Trimming removed 1 base from V and 4 bases from J, with 13 bases in between. The CDR3 coding sequence is TGTGCCAGCAGCTTAGGTGGGGGCCCGGGCTATGGCTACACCTTC. This codes for CASSLGGGPGYGYTF.

The gene calls are TRBV7-3 and TRBJ2-5; TRBD1 is a possible D gene (5 bases). The V gene lost 0 bases and the J gene lost 5 bases, with 7 bases spanning the gap. Per the germline V gene, CDR1 is SGHTA and CDR2 is FQGTGA. The CDR3 runs 13 residues. The CDR3 DNA reads as TGTGCCAGCAGCTTAACAGGGGTCGAGACCCAGTACTTC. Translating gives CASSLTGVETQYF.

V usage is TRBV6-6 and J usage is TRBJ1-5; D gene unclear. V shed 0 bases and J shed 4 bases, with 7 bases lying between them. The CDR3 has 14 amino acids. The germline V gene encodes CDR1 MNHNY and CDR2 SVGAGI (reference sequence). CDR3 amino acids: CASSYSGRNQPQHF. The CDR3 bases are TGTGCCAGCAGTTACTCTGGGAGGAATCAGCCCCAGCATTTT.

The chain carries TRBV5-6 and TRBJ2-1, with 8 bases matching TRBD2. The germline gives CDR1 SGHDT, CDR2 YYEEEE. The CDR3 sequence is 16 residues long. V was pared by 2 bases and J by 6 bases, with 10 bases of the junction left unmatched. In DNA form, the CDR3 reads TGTGCCAGCAGCTTCGCAACTAGCGGAGTTTTCAATGAGCAGTTCTTC. Its translation: CASSFATSGVFNEQFF. Drawing the rest from reference TRBV5-6 and TRBJ2-1, the complete variable domain is DAGVTQSPTHLIKTRGQQVTLRCSPKSGHDTVSWYQQALGQGPQFIFQYYEEEERQRGNFPDRFSGHQFPNYSSELNVNALLLGDSALYLCASSFATSGVFNEQFFGPGTRLTVL.

The V gene is TRBV7-2, the J gene TRBJ2-1; 13 bases are shared with TRBD2. This CDR3 region has 17 residues. The V gene's germline CDR1 is SGHTA and CDR2 FQGNSA. J was trimmed by 6 bases and V by 1 base; bases with no gene match: 6. The CDR3 coding sequence is TGTGCCAGCAGCTTAGTACTAGCGGGGGGGCGTGGCAATGAGCAGTTCTTC. This sequence encodes CASSLVLAGGRGNEQFF.

This clone was recorded once. The rearrangement links TRBV7-2 to TRBJ2-1; 7 bases align to TRBD2. The V gene's germline CDR1 is SGHTA and CDR2 FQGNSA. The length of the CDR3 is 12 residues. Losses at the gene ends were 10 bases for V and 5 bases for J; bases not matched to a gene: 5. CDR3 in amino acids: CATAAGNNEQFF. CDR3 sequence (DNA): TGTGCCACCGCAGCGGGGAACAATGAGCAGTTCTTC.

This clone appeared a single time. The V and J genes are TRBV2 and TRBJ2-7; maybe TRBD1 (6 bases). The germline V and J ends were trimmed by 4 bases and 2 bases, with 18 bases remaining between them. The germline V gene has CDR1 SNHLY and CDR2 FYNNEI. This CDR3 region has 16 residues. CDR3 sequence: CASSASRTARTYEQYV. CDR3 sequence (DNA): TGTGCCAGCAGTGCCTCGAGGACAGCTAGAACCTACGAGCAGTACGTC.

The V and J genes are TRBV15 and TRBJ1-4; 8 bases align to TRBD1. The CDR3 is made up of 15 amino acids. CDR1 and CDR2 (germline): LNHNV, YYDKDF (reference sequence). Unmatched junction bases numbered 7, after V lost 5 bases and J lost 5 bases. CDR3 sequence (DNA): TGTGCCACCAGCCGTAGACAGGGGTTCAATGAAAAACTGTTTTTT. Its protein is CATSRRQGFNEKLFF.

This chain uses TRBV5-6 with TRBJ1-2; D might be TRBD1 (6 bases). V was shortened by 3 bases and J by 5 bases, with 8 bases between the two germline ends. Germline V gene sequence: CDR1 SGHDT, CDR2 YYEEEE. This CDR3 comprises 12 residues. For the CDR3, the DNA is TGTGCCAGCAGCTCAACAGGGTATGGCTACACCTTC. Its translation is CASSSTGYGYTF.

This clone occurred once. The chain employs TRBV12-5 and TRBJ2-1, with D tentatively TRBD1 (5 bases). The V and J ends lost 2 bases and 3 bases respectively, with 8 bases between them. CDR1 and CDR2 (germline): LGHNT, FRNRAP. There are 14 residues in the CDR3. The CDR3 DNA sequence: TGTGCTAGTGGTTTGATTGACAGCTACAATGAGCAGTTCTTC. Protein: CASGLIDSYNEQFF.

This clone appeared a few times. The chain joins TRBV11-2 to TRBJ2-1, with D tentatively TRBD1 (6 bases). Looked up from germline, CDR1 is SGHAT and CDR2 is FQNNGV. V shed 1 base and J shed 10 bases, with 11 bases lying between them. The CDR3 sequence is 13 residues long. In nucleotides, the CDR3 is TGTGCCAGCAGCTTAGGTCAGGGGTGGGAGCAGTTCTTC. Residues: CASSLGQGWEQFF.

V is TRBV2 and J is TRBJ2-1; D perhaps matches TRBD1 (6 bases). The CDR3 runs 13 residues. V lost 6 bases and J lost 8, with 14 bases in between. The germline gives CDR1 SNHLY, CDR2 FYNNEI. The DNA for the CDR3 is TGTGCCAGCAGCCCTACAGGGATCCATGAGCAGTTCTTC. Translated, it gives CASSPTGIHEQFF.

The chain recombines TRBV9 with TRBJ2-1; 11 bases are shared with TRBD2. Germline CDR1 SGDLS, CDR2 YYNGEE. CDR3 length equals 18 residues. V trimming: 0 bases; J trimming: 2 bases; junction bases outside the gene matches: 7. CDR3 residues: CASSVVGSGGAPYNEQFF. CDR3 DNA: TGTGCCAGCAGCGTAGTAGGTAGCGGGGGGGCCCCCTACAATGAGCAGTTCTTC.

Here the CDR3 reads CASSFPQAGTGVTGELFF. The CDR3 DNA is TGTGCCAGCAGCTTCCCCCAAGCCGGGACAGGGGTTACCGGGGAGCTGTTTTTT. The V and J genes are TRBV11-2 and TRBJ2-2; 10 bases are shared with TRBD1. The V and J ends lost 3 bases and 5 bases, in that order; junction bases with no gene match: 12. The CDR3 loop spans 18 amino acids. Germline values: CDR1 SGHAT, CDR2 FQNNGV.

This clone came up a few times. V is TRBV28 and J is TRBJ1-3; D might be TRBD1 (5 bases). CDR1 MDHEN and CDR2 SYDVKM come from the germline V gene. This CDR3 region has 15 residues. Trimming took 10 bases from V and 4 from J, leaving 20 bases between them. CDR3 residues: CAIQQGMTAGNTIYF. In DNA, the CDR3 is TGTGCCATTCAGCAGGGAATGACGGCGGGAAACACCATATATTTT.

V usage is TRBV6-1 and J usage is TRBJ1-1, with 7 bases aligning to TRBD1. J lost 5 bases, V lost 7 bases, and 13 bases had no gene match. Germline CDR1 and CDR2: MNHNS and SASEGT. This CDR3 comprises 15 residues. CDR3 region: CASTGYGDSRTEAFF. In nucleotides, the CDR3 is TGTGCCAGCACCGGCTACGGGGACAGTCGGACTGAAGCTTTCTTT.

A note on this clone: With a much larger clone just one base away, this may be a read error. Other DNA sequences of this sample code for an identical CDR3. The chain uses TRBV7-9 and TRBJ2-3; maybe TRBD2 (5 bases). Germline loops: CDR1 SEHNR, CDR2 FQNEAQ (reference sequence). The CDR3 consists of 16 residues. The V end was cut by 5 bases, the J end by 4 bases, with 19 bases between. The CDR3 sequence: CASSQDRRGAADTQYF. CDR3 bases: TGTGCCAGCAGCCAAGATCGTCGGGGTGCGGCAGATACGCAGTATTTT. The complete variable domain, with remaining parts taken from reference TRBV7-9 and TRBJ2-3, reads DTGVSQNPRHKITKRGQNVTFRCDPISEHNRLYWYRQTLGQGPEFLTYFQNEAQLEKSRLLSDRFSAERPKGSFSTLEIQRTEQGDSAMYLCASSQDRRGAADTQYFGPGTRLTVL.

The chain combines TRBV28 with TRBJ1-2, with 11 positions matching TRBD1. J gave up 0 bases and V 4 bases, and 10 bases lay outside the gene matches. This CDR3 contains 18 residues. Germline CDR1 and CDR2: MDHEN and SYDVKM. CDR3 region: CASSSWPGQGATNYGYTF. The CDR3 DNA sequence: TGTGCCAGCAGTTCCTGGCCTGGACAGGGGGCTACTAACTATGGCTACACCTTC.

The chain carries TRBV7-2 and TRBJ2-3; a weak D match, TRBD2 (6 bases). CDR1 is SGHTA, CDR2 FQGNSA, per germline. The CDR3 totals 14 residues. V lost 4 bases and J 4 bases, leaving 12 bases between the germline ends. The CDR3 sequence is CASSSLARADTQYF. The CDR3 nucleotides read TGTGCCAGCAGCTCCCTAGCGCGAGCAGATACGCAGTATTTT.

The J gene is TRBJ2-7, the V gene TRBV5-1; 8 nucleotides align to TRBD2. Germline loops: CDR1 SGHRS, CDR2 YFSETQ. Trimming at V came to 7 bases and at J to 7 bases, leaving 10 bases not matched to a gene. This CDR3 contains 13 residues. The CDR3 sequence is CASSVGGAREQYF. The DNA for the CDR3 is TGCGCCAGCTCGGTCGGGGGGGCCAGGGAGCAGTACTTC. The whole variable domain, remainder taken from reference TRBV5-1 and TRBJ2-7, is KAGVTQTPRYLIKTRGQQVTLSCSPISGHRSVSWYQQTPGQGLQFLFEYFSETQRNKGNFPGRFSGRQFSNSRSEMNVSTLELGDSALYLCASSVGGAREQYFGPGTRLTVT.

This clone was counted only a few times. A read error may produce the germline difference seen at one junction end. CDR3 sequence: CASSPDGRGNEKLFF. Here the CDR3 DNA reads TGCGCCAGCAGCCCCGACGGGAGGGGTAATGAAAAACTGTTTTTT. The genes are TRBV5-4 and TRBJ1-4; D might be TRBD1 (5 bases). The CDR3 sequence is 15 residues long. Germline V gives CDR1 SGHNT, CDR2 YYREEE (reference sequence).

The chain has TRBV5-4 and TRBJ1-1; no clear D. The CDR3 spans 12 residues. With 2 bases removed from V and 6 bases from J, the gap between germline ends came to 8 bases. In germline, CDR1 is SGHNT, CDR2 YYREEE (reference sequence). The CDR3 DNA is TGTGCCAGCAGCTTTCACAGCTCTGAAGCTTTCTTT. This translates into CASSFHSSEAFF.

This chain uses TRBV9 with TRBJ2-2, with 9 bases fitting TRBD1. CDR3 length: 15 residues. V trimming: 3 bases; J trimming: 5 bases; junction bases outside the gene matches: 5. Per the germline V gene, CDR1 is SGDLS and CDR2 is YYNGEE. The CDR3 is CASSDGTGITGELFF. The DNA of the CDR3 is TGTGCCAGCAGCGACGGGACAGGGATTACCGGGGAGCTGTTTTTT.

J is TRBJ1-2 and V is TRBV7-9, with TRBD1 as a possible D gene (5 bases). Germline assignment: CDR1 SEHNR and CDR2 FQNEAQ (reference sequence). Trimming left V 6 bases short and J 2 bases short, with 13 bases between. The CDR3 is 14 amino acids. The CDR3 sequence: CASREGLRNYGYTF. As DNA, the CDR3 is TGTGCCAGCAGGGAGGGACTCAGAAACTATGGCTACACCTTC.

The chain combines TRBV11-2 with TRBJ1-1; TRBD1 aligns across 7 bases. CDR3 length: 14 residues. J lost 4 bases, V lost 5 bases, and 7 bases had no gene match. CDR1 SGHAT and CDR2 FQNNGV come from the germline V gene. The CDR3 region has the DNA TGTGCCAGCAGCGCGGGACAGAGCTTCACTGAAGCTTTCTTT. Amino acids: CASSAGQSFTEAFF.

This clone was observed once. The chain couples TRBV19 to TRBJ2-5, with 10 bases lining up with TRBD2. Germline CDR1 and CDR2: LNHDA and SQIVND (reference sequence). Trimming cost V 3 bases and J 5 bases; bases outside gene matches: 6. CDR3 length: 15 amino acids. CDR3: CASSIRTSGVETQYF. In DNA form, the CDR3 reads TGTGCCAGTAGTATTCGTACTAGCGGGGTGGAGACCCAGTACTTC.

The chain has TRBV7-5 and TRBJ2-1; TRBD2, the D gene given by the table, was not confirmed from the DNA. TRBV7-5 constitutes a pseudogene. This CDR3 is built from 16 residues. The CDR3 reads CARRISLRGDYNEQFF. For the CDR3, the DNA is TGTGCCAGAAGAATTAGTTTGCGCGGCGACTACAATGAGCAGTTCTTC.

The V call is TRBV6-1, the J call TRBJ2-3; a possible D gene is TRBD1 (7 bases). The CDR3 contains 16 residues. The germline CDR1 and CDR2 sequences are MNHNS and SASEGT. The V end lost 4 bases, the J end lost 5 bases, and 19 bases lay between the germline ends. The CDR3 bases are TGTGCCAGCAGTGCGGGGGACAGTTGGACGATAGATACGCAGTATTTT. Its protein product is CASSAGDSWTIDTQYF.